This T cell receptor beta chain was found in a study of blood T cell repertoires in COVID-19. The CDR3 is 16 amino acids. Germline CDR1 LNHDA, CDR2 SQIVND (reference sequence). The J segment lost 4 bases and the V segment lost 8 bases, leaving 10 bases of the junction unmatched. Study processing details: The authors estimated nucleated cell counts from reference gene primer amplification. Method: immunoSEQ multiplex PCR; TCRdb's copy keeps in-frame clones and lacks some. V and J calls and clone size are given by that table; D and trimming were obtained from the DNA. The sample records approximately 77,000 clones, approximately 85% being singletons.

The V and J genes are TRBV19 and TRBJ2-1, with 11 bases lining up with TRBD2. The TCR originated in a man aged 45 to 65 with COVID-19, enrolled during active disease. The sequenced material came from peripheral blood. Written as DNA, the CDR3 is TGTGCCAGTGCGGGTAGGGGGACTAGCGGTTACAATGAGCAGTTCTTC. Protein product: CASAGRGTSGYNEQFF.